The 24 T cell receptor beta chains given below trace back to one sample, sequenced in a study of early T cells in non-severe SARS-CoV-2 infection (dated by TCRdb to about 2021). Receptor amplification or capture employed 5' RACE. Data came from a NextSeq 500. TCRdb redid the processing of the public reads, applying fastp at Q25 and MiXCR, and retained in-frame beta chains. Rows with a matching CDR3 protein are joined into one entry that keeps the most common DNA and genes. This sample gives around 44,000 distinct CDR3 sequences in total; 7% to 8% of them show up just once. The ten largest clones add up to 5% to 6.5% of the sample. The source material was whole blood. The source is an adult who was a healthcare worker with PCR-confirmed SARS-CoV-2 infection or an uninfected control (not recorded which).

This clonotype was detected ten times or more. The chain carries TRBV30 and TRBJ1-5, with TRBD1 as a possible D gene (5 bases). The CDR3 has 13 residues. Germline V CDR1 and CDR2: GTSNPN, SVGIG (reference sequence). Trimming removed 3 bases from V and 3 bases from J, with 9 bases in between. In nucleotides, the CDR3 is TGTGCCTGGAGCCGGGACTTCAATCAGCCCCAGCATTTT. The encoded protein is CAWSRDFNQPQHF.

The V call is TRBV10-3, the J call TRBJ1-1; unclear D gene. Trimming took 7 bases from V and 1 from J, leaving 10 bases between them. The CDR3 covers 13 residues. In germline, CDR1 is ENHRY, CDR2 SYGVKD. Here the CDR3 DNA reads TGTGCCATCACATCGGTGGCGAACACTGAAGCTTTCTTT. This gives the protein CAITSVANTEAFF.

This clonotype was detected a few times. This chain links TRBV6-6 with TRBJ2-7; TRBD1 matches 9 bases. This CDR3 has 15 amino acids. From germline, CDR1 is MNHNY and CDR2 SVGAGI (reference sequence). V lost 5 bases and J lost 3; bases outside the gene matches: 8. CDR3 loop: CASSLQGANFYEQYF. Written as DNA, the CDR3 is TGTGCCAGCAGTCTACAGGGGGCAAACTTCTACGAGCAGTACTTC.

In this sample, this clonotype turned up a few times. The genes are TRBV7-9 and TRBJ2-7; D unresolved. The CDR3 is 12 amino acids. V shed 4 bases and J shed 2 bases, with 6 bases lying between them. Germline loops: CDR1 SEHNR, CDR2 FQNEAQ (reference sequence). CDR3 DNA: TGTGCCAGCAGCTCACATCCCTACGAGCAGTACTTC. This translates into CASSSHPYEQYF.

This clonotype was observed many times. V is TRBV15 and J is TRBJ1-1; 7 nucleotides match TRBD1. The CDR3 contains 13 residues. CDR1 and CDR2 from the germline V gene are LNHNV and YYDKDF (reference sequence). V lost 2 bases, J lost 5 bases, and 2 bases stayed unmatched. The CDR3 region is CATSRQQGTEAFF. The CDR3 nucleotides are TGTGCCACCAGCAGACAACAGGGGACTGAAGCTTTCTTT. The full variable domain, its missing parts supplied by reference TRBV15 and TRBJ1-1, is DAMVIQNPRYQVTQFGKPVTLSCSQTLNHNVMYWYQQKSSQAPKLLFHYYDKDFNNEADTPDNFQSRRPNTSFCFLDIRSPGLGDTAMYLCATSRQQGTEAFFGQGTRLTVV.

The sample holds a few counts of this clonotype. This CDR3 is CASSQDVTGRNTEAFF. The CDR3 DNA reads TGCGCCAGCAGCCAAGATGTCACAGGGCGCAATACTGAAGCTTTCTTT. This sequence joins TRBV4-3 and TRBJ1-1; D may be TRBD1 (6 bases). Germline assignment: CDR1 LGHNA and CDR2 YSLEER. CDR3 length: 16 residues. Trimming pared 0 bases from V and 5 bases from J, leaving 16 bases between.

The genes are TRBV9 and TRBJ1-2; D call uncertain. The CDR3 has 15 residues. V lost 1 base, J lost 0 bases, and 10 bases lay in between. Germline-derived CDR1 and CDR2 are SGDLS and YYNGEE. DNA of the CDR3: TGTGCCAGCAGCGTATTAGACCGTCCTAACTATGGCTACACCTTC. Protein sequence: CASSVLDRPNYGYTF. The variable domain in full, completed from reference TRBV9 and TRBJ1-2, reads DSGVTQTPKHLITATGQRVTLRCSPRSGDLSVYWYQQSLDQGLQFLIQYYNGEERAKGNILERFSAQQFPDLHSELNLSSLELGDSALYFCASSVLDRPNYGYTFGSGTRLTVV.

This clonotype is medium-sized. The CDR3 bases are TGTGCCAGCAGTTACTGGAAGGAGACCCAGTACTTC. Amino acids: CASSYWKETQYF. The chain has TRBV12-3 or TRBV12-4 and TRBJ2-5, with D unclear. There are 12 residues in the CDR3. V was trimmed by 4 bases and J by 5 bases, leaving 8 bases between them.

This clonotype was counted ten times or more. The chain uses TRBV5-1 and TRBJ1-1; no firm D call. CDR3 length: 13 residues. Germline CDR1 reads SGHRS; CDR2 reads YFSETQ. Trimming removed 0 bases from V and 5 bases from J, with 8 bases in between. The CDR3 coding sequence is TGCGCCAGCAGCTTGGACTACCAAACTGAAGCTTTCTTT. The encoded protein is CASSLDYQTEAFF.

This chain links TRBV4-1 with TRBJ1-2; D gene unclear. The CDR3 is 14 amino acids. From germline, CDR1 is MGHRA and CDR2 YSYEKL. The ends were cut back, 0 bases at V and 3 bases at J, with 8 bases in the middle. The CDR3 sequence: CASSQDLGDYGYTF. CDR3 coding DNA: TGCGCCAGCAGCCAAGATCTGGGAGACTATGGCTACACCTTC.

The rearrangement joins TRBV9 to TRBJ2-7; D remains ambiguous. Germline values: CDR1 SGDLS, CDR2 YYNGEE. The length of the CDR3 is 15 residues. The V and J ends lost 2 bases and 3 bases respectively, with 15 bases between them. CDR3 coding DNA: TGTGCCAGCAGCGTCGGTTCCGCAGGTAACTACGAGCAGTACTTC. Translated: CASSVGSAGNYEQYF.

This clonotype occurred a few times. V and J are TRBV20-1 and TRBJ2-1; TRBD1 matches 9 bases. Germline V lookup: CDR1 DFQATT, CDR2 SNEGSKA (reference sequence). V lost 8 bases to trimming and J lost 6 bases; unmatched junction nucleotides: 11. The CDR3 sequence is 14 residues long. This chain's CDR3 is CSLSDRGAGNEQFF. The CDR3 DNA follows: TGCAGTCTTTCCGACAGGGGGGCAGGCAATGAGCAGTTCTTC.

This clonotype appeared a few times. J is TRBJ2-2 and V is TRBV7-9; D ambiguous. CDR3 length: 15 amino acids. CDR1 is SEHNR, CDR2 FQNEAQ, per germline (reference sequence). Trimming removed 0 bases from V and 6 bases from J, with 11 bases in between. CDR3 protein: CASSLANFGAGELFF. The CDR3 DNA reads as TGTGCCAGCAGCTTAGCGAACTTTGGGGCCGGGGAGCTGTTTTTT.

This clonotype was recorded many times. This chain links TRBV19 with TRBJ2-7; no reliable D call. The V gene's germline CDR1 is LNHDA and CDR2 SQIVND (reference sequence). Trimming left V 3 bases short and J 0 bases short, with 9 bases between. This CDR3 region has 14 residues. This chain's CDR3 is CASSIIGSSYEQYF. CDR3 in DNA: TGTGCCAGTAGTATTATCGGATCCTCCTACGAGCAGTACTTC.

J is TRBJ1-4 and V is TRBV7-8; 7 bases align to TRBD1. The V gene end was trimmed by 5 bases and the J gene end by 8 bases; junction bases not matched to a gene: 8. Germline values: CDR1 SGHVS, CDR2 FQNEAQ. The length of the CDR3 is 14 residues. The CDR3 loop is CASSIQGQVEKLFF. Written as DNA, the CDR3 is TGTGCCAGCAGCATCCAAGGACAGGTCGAAAAACTGTTTTTT.

V gene TRBV29-1 combines with J gene TRBJ2-7; 10 nucleotides align to TRBD2. The CDR3 consists of 13 residues. Germline V lookup: CDR1 SQVTM, CDR2 ANQGSEA. V trimming: 7 bases; J trimming: 1 base; junction bases outside the gene matches: 4. The CDR3 spells CSGLAGGSYEQYF. For the CDR3, the DNA is TGCAGCGGCTTAGCGGGGGGATCCTACGAGCAGTACTTC.

Ten or more counts support this clonotype. The rearrangement uses TRBV12-3 or TRBV12-4 and TRBJ2-3; 13 positions match TRBD2. V lost 5 bases, J lost 1 base, and 6 bases stayed unmatched. This CDR3 spans 17 amino acids. Here the CDR3 reads CASSETGTSGGTDTQYF. DNA of the CDR3: TGTGCCAGCAGTGAGACCGGGACTAGCGGGGGCACAGATACGCAGTATTTT.

This clonotype was observed at least ten times. This sequence joins TRBV6-2 or TRBV6-3 and TRBJ2-7; 9 positions match TRBD1. The CDR3 is made up of 15 amino acids. V gave up 1 base and J gave up 5 bases; unmatched junction bases: 6. The germline gives CDR1 MNHEY, CDR2 SVGEGT. DNA for the CDR3: TGTGCCAGCAGTTACTTGCGGACAGGGGAACACGAGCAGTACTTC. As protein: CASSYLRTGEHEQYF.

This clonotype was observed many times. The chain is built from TRBV20-1 and TRBJ1-5; 8 nucleotides line up with TRBD1. Per germline, CDR1 DFQATT and CDR2 SNEGSKA (reference sequence). V shed 1 base and J 3 bases; nucleotides not matched to a gene: 5. The CDR3 contains 15 residues. The CDR3 spells CSARVQDRANQPQHF. In DNA form, the CDR3 reads TGCAGTGCTAGAGTCCAGGACAGGGCCAATCAGCCCCAGCATTTT.

This clonotype was seen at least ten times. V and J are TRBV29-1 and TRBJ2-4; the match to TRBD2 covers 15 bases. Germline V lookup: CDR1 SQVTM, CDR2 ANQGSEA. V lost 2 bases, J lost 3 bases, and 17 bases stayed unmatched. CDR3 size: 21 residues. CDR3 residues: CSVELYRNRGLAGGGKNIQYF. CDR3 DNA sequence: TGCAGCGTTGAACTATACCGGAACAGGGGACTAGCGGGGGGCGGCAAAAACATTCAGTACTTC.

This clonotype was recorded many times. V and J are TRBV4-3 and TRBJ1-1; D is unresolved. CDR1 and CDR2 (germline): LGHNA, YSLEER. The CDR3 is made up of 14 amino acids. V lost 4 bases and J 3 bases, leaving 12 bases between the germline ends. The CDR3 DNA is TGCGCCAGCAGCCTCCCGGGAGAGTACACTGAAGCTTTCTTT. The encoded protein is CASSLPGEYTEAFF.

This clonotype was detected many times. The chain recombines TRBV6-2 or TRBV6-3 with TRBJ2-7; 8 bases match TRBD1. The J segment lost 6 bases and the V segment lost 3 bases, leaving 13 bases of the junction unmatched. The germline V gene has CDR1 MNHEY and CDR2 SVGEGT. This CDR3 is 16 amino acids long. The CDR3 DNA reads as TGTGCCAGCAGTTATTACGGGACAGGAGCCCCCACCGAGCAGTACTTC. It specifies CASSYYGTGAPTEQYF.

This clonotype came up many times. Its ends do not fully match the called genes, so a read error is possible. The chain uses TRBV12-3 or TRBV12-4 and TRBJ2-5; 8 nucleotides agree with TRBD1. The CDR3 is 14 amino acids. In DNA form, the CDR3 reads TGTGCCAGCAGCTTAGGACAGGGTACAGAGACCCAGTACTTC. Translation: CASSLGQGTETQYF.

This chain uses TRBV20-1 with TRBJ2-3; tentatively, D is TRBD2 (5 bases). This CDR3 comprises 13 residues. Trimming stripped 6 bases from V and 2 bases from J, with 12 bases between. Germline V gene data show CDR1 as DFQATT and CDR2 as SNEGSKA (reference sequence). The CDR3 region is CSAGALHTDTQYF. CDR3 nucleotides: TGCAGTGCGGGAGCCCTACACACAGATACGCAGTATTTT.